This is a list of T cell receptor beta chains from one sample in a study of cytomegalovirus exposure and HLA in healthy donors. Some clones are missing from TCRdb's copy, which holds only in-frame ones; the method was immunoSEQ multiplex PCR. This table holds approximately 160,000 clones, 70% to 90% found once. The sequenced material came from PBMCs. The source is a woman aged 25 to 39 in good health and CMV-seronegative. CDR3s include the opening cysteine and the closing phenylalanine or tryptophan. D genes are given only for firm matches.

v_call	d_call	j_call	cdr3_nt	cdr3_aa
TRBV13	NA	TRBJ2-2	TGTGCCAGCAGCTTAGGCTTCAGGGGCGGGGAGCTGTTTTTT	CASSLGFRGGELFF
TRBV18	NA	TRBJ1-2	TGTGCCAGCTCACTTGCCGGGACGGGACGAAAAGTGGGCGATGGCTACACCTTC	CASSLAGTGRKVGDGYTF
TRBV10-3	NA	TRBJ1-1	TGTGCCATCAGTGTTGAGGGGAACACTGAAGCTTTCTTT	CAISVEGNTEAFF
TRBV2	TRBD1	TRBJ1-1	TGTGCCAGCAGTATCCAGGACAGGGGTGTACGAGCTTTCTTT	CASSIQDRGVRAFF
TRBV6-5	TRBD1	TRBJ2-7	TGTGCCAGCGGGACAGCCTCCTACGAGCAGTACTTC	CASGTASYEQYF
TRBV2	NA	TRBJ2-2	TGTGCCAGCAGTGTAGAGCTAGCAGGGACCGGGGAGCTGTTTTTT	CASSVELAGTGELFF
TRBV2	TRBD1	TRBJ1-2	TGTGCCAGCAAACCCGGGACAGGGCGAAACTATGGCTACACCTTC	CASKPGTGRNYGYTF
TRBV4-2	NA	TRBJ2-5	TGTGCCAGCAGCCCAGGGGTCTCTGAGACCCAGTACTTC	CASSPGVSETQYF
TRBV2	TRBD1	TRBJ1-1	TGTGCCAGCAGTGGACAGGGGTTCTCTGAAGCTTTCTTT	CASSGQGFSEAFF
TRBV25-1	TRBD1	TRBJ1-2	TGTGCCAGCAGTGGCTCATCACAGGGGGCAGGCTATGGCTACACCTTC	CASSGSSQGAGYGYTF
TRBV7-9	NA	TRBJ1-4	TGTGCCAGCAGTTATGCCGGGGACCCAACTAATGAAAAACTGTTTTTT	CASSYAGDPTNEKLFF
TRBV2	NA	TRBJ2-2	TGTGCCAGCAGTTCTGTTAGCGGGAACACCGGGGAGCTGTTTTTT	CASSSVSGNTGELFF
TRBV27	TRBD2	TRBJ2-1	TGTGCCAGCAGCTACGCACCCCAAGCGGGAGGTACCAATGAGCAGTTCTTC	CASSYAPQAGGTNEQFF
TRBV6-1	NA	TRBJ2-1	TGTGCCAGCAGTGAAGGGAAGGGGGTCAACAATGAGCAGTTCTTC	CASSEGKGVNNEQFF
TRBV30	TRBD2	TRBJ2-2	TGTGCCTGGAGTGAGGATGGGAGGGCCGGGGAGCTGTTTTTT	CAWSEDGRAGELFF
TRBV5-5	NA	TRBJ2-7	TGTGCCAGCAGCTTATTTGTTGAGGGGAGCGAGCAGTACTTC	CASSLFVEGSEQYF